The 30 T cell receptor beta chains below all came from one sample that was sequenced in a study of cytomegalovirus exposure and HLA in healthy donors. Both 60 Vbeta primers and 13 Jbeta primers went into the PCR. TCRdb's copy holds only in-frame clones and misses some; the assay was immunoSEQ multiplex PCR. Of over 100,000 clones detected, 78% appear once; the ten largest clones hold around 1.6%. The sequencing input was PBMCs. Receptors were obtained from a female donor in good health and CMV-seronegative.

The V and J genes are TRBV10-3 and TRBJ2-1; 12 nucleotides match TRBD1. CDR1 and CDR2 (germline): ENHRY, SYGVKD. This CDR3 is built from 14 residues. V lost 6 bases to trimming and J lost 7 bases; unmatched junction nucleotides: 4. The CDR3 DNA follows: TGTGCCATCAGGGGACAGGGGGCGCGGAATGAGCAGTTCTTC. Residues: CAIRGQGARNEQFF.

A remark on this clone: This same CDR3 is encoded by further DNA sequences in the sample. The CDR3 sequence: CASSLVAGSGNTIYF. CDR3 sequence (DNA): TGTGCCAGCAGCTTAGTGGCAGGCTCTGGAAACACCATATATTTT. The J gene is TRBJ1-3, the V gene TRBV7-9, with D uncertain. The V end was cut by 1 base, the J end by 0 bases, with 7 bases between. The CDR3 runs 15 residues. Germline assignment: CDR1 SEHNR and CDR2 FQNEAQ (reference sequence).

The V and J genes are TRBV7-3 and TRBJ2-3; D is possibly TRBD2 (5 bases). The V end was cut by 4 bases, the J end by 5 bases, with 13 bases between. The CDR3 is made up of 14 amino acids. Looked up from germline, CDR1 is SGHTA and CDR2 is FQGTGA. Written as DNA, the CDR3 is TGTGCCAGCAGCTCTTCCAGCGGATTAGATACGCAGTATTTT. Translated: CASSSSSGLDTQYF.

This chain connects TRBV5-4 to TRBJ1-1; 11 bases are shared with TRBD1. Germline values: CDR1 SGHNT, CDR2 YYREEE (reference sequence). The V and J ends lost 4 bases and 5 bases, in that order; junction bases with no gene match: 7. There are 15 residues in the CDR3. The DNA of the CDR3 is TGTGCCAGCAGCCTGGGACAGGGGGTGGGGACTGAAGCTTTCTTT. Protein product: CASSLGQGVGTEAFF.

The CDR3 DNA reads as TGTGCCAGCGCTAGGGGGACGGGCACTGAAGCTTTCTTT. Amino acid sequence: CASARGTGTEAFF. The V and J genes are TRBV28 and TRBJ1-1, with D maybe TRBD1 (6 bases). CDR1 and CDR2 from the germline V gene are MDHEN and SYDVKM. CDR3 length: 13 amino acids. V gave up 8 bases and J gave up 4 bases, with 14 bases separating them. The whole variable domain, remainder taken from reference TRBV28 and TRBJ1-1, is DVKVTQSSRYLVKRTGEKVFLECVQDMDHENMFWYRQDPGLGLRLIYFSYDVKMKEKGDIPEGYSVSREKKERFSLILESASTNQTSMYLCASARGTGTEAFFGQGTRLTVV.

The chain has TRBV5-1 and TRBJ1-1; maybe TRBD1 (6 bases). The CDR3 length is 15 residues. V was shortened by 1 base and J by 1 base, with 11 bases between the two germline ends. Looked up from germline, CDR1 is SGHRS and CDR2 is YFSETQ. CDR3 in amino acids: CASSLNGGENTEAFF. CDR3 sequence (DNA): TGCGCCAGCAGCTTGAATGGGGGCGAGAACACTGAAGCTTTCTTT.

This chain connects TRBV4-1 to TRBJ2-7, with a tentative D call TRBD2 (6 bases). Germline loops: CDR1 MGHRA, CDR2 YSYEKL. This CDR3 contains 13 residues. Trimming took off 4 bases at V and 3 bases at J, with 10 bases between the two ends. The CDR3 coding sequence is TGCGCCAGCAGCCCGGGAGTTCTCTACGAGCAGTACTTC. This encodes CASSPGVLYEQYF.

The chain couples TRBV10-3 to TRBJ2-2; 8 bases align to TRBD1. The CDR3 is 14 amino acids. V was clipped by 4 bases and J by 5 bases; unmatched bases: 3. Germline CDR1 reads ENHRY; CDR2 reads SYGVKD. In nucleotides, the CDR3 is TGTGCCATCAGTGGGACAGGGACTACCGGGGAGCTGTTTTTT. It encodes CAISGTGTTGELFF.

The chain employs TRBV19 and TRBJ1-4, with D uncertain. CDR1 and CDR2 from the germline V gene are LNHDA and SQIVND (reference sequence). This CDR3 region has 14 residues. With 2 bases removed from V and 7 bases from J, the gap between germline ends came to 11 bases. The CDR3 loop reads CASSIIMPGEKLFF. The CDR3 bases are TGTGCCAGTAGTATAATCATGCCGGGTGAAAAACTGTTTTTT.

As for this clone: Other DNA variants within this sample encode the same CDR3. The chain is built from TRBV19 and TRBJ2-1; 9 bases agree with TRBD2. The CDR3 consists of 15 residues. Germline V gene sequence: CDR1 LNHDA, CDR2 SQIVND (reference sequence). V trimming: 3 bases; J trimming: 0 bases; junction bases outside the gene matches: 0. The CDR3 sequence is CASSISGSSYNEQFF. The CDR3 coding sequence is TGTGCCAGTAGTATTAGCGGGAGCTCCTACAATGAGCAGTTCTTC.

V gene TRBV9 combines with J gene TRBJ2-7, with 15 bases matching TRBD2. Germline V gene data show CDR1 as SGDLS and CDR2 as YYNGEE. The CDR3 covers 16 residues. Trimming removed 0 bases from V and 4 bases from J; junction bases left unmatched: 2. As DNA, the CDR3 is TGTGCCAGCAGCGTAGGGACTAGCGGGGGGGGATACGAGCAGTACTTC. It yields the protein CASSVGTSGGGYEQYF.

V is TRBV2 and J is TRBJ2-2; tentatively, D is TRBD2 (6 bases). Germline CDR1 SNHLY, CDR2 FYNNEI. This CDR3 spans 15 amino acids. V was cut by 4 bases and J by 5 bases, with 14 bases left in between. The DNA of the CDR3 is TGTGCCAGCAGTGCCGGGACTCGGAGGACCGGGGAGCTGTTTTTT. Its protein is CASSAGTRRTGELFF.

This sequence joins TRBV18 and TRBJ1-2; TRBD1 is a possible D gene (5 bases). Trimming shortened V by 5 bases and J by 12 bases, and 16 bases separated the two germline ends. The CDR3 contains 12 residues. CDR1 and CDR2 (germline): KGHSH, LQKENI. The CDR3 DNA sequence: TGTGCCAGCTCATCGACGGGACTCCCAGACACCTTC. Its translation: CASSSTGLPDTF.

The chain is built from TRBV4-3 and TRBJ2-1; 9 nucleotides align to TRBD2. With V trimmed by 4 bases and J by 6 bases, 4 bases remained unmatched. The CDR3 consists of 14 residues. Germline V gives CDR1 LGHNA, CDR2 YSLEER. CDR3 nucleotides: TGCGCCAGCAGCCGGGCGGGAGGGATCAATGAGCAGTTCTTC. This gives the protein CASSRAGGINEQFF.

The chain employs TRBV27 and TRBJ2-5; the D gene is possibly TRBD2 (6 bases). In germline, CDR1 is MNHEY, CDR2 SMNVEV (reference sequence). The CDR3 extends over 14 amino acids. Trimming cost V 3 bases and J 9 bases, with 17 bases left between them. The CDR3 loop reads CASSLGGAPEAQYF. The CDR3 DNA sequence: TGTGCCAGCAGTTTGGGGGGAGCCCCCGAGGCCCAGTACTTC.

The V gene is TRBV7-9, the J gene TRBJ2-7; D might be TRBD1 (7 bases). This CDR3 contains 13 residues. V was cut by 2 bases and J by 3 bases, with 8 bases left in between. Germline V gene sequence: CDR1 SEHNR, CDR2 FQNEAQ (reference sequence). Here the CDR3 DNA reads TGTGCCAGCAGCTTACAGGGGGGCTACGAGCAGTACTTC. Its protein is CASSLQGGYEQYF. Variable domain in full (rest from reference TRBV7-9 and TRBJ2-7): DTGVSQNPRHKITKRGQNVTFRCDPISEHNRLYWYRQTLGQGPEFLTYFQNEAQLEKSRLLSDRFSAERPKGSFSTLEIQRTEQGDSAMYLCASSLQGGYEQYFGPGTRLTVT.

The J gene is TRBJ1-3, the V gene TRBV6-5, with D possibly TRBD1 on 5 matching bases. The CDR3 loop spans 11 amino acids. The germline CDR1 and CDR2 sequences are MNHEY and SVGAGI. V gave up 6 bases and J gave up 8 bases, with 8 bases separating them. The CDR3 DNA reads TGTGCCAGCAGCCAGGGTTACACCATATATTTT. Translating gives CASSQGYTIYF.

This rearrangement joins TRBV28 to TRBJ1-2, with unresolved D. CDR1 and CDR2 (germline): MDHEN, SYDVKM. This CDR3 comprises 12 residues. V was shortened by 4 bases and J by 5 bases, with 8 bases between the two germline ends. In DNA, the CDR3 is TGTGCCAGCAGTTCCCCCGTTTATGGCTACACCTTC. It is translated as CASSSPVYGYTF.

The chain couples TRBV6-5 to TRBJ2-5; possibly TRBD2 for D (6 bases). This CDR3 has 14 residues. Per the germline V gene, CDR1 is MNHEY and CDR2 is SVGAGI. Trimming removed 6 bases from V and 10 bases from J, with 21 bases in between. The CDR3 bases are TGTGCCAGCAGGCGGGACCGAACGAACCGTTACCAGTACTTC. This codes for CASRRDRTNRYQYF.

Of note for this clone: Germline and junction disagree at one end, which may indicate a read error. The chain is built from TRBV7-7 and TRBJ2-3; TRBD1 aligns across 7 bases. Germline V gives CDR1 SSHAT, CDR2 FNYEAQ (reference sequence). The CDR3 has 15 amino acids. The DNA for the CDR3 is TGTGCTAGCAGCCAGGGGGTGACTAGCACAGATACGCAGTATTTT. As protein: CASSQGVTSTDTQYF.

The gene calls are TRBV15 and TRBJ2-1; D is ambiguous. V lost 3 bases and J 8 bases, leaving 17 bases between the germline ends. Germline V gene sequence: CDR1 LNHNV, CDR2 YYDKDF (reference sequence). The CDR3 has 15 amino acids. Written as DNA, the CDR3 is TGTGCCACCAGCAGGGAGACCTACCGGGTCGATGAGCAGTTCTTC. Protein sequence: CATSRETYRVDEQFF.

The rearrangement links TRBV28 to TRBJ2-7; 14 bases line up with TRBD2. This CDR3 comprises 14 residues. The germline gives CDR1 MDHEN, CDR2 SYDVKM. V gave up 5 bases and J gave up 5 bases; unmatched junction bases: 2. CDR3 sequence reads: CASSLTSGRDEQYF. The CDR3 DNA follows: TGTGCCAGCAGTCTGACTAGCGGGAGGGACGAGCAGTACTTC.

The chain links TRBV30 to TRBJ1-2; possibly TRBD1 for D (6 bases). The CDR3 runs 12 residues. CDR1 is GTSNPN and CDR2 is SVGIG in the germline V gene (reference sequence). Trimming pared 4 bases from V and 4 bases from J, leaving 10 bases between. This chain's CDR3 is CAWTGEGYGYTF. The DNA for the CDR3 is TGTGCCTGGACAGGGGAGGGCTATGGCTACACCTTC.

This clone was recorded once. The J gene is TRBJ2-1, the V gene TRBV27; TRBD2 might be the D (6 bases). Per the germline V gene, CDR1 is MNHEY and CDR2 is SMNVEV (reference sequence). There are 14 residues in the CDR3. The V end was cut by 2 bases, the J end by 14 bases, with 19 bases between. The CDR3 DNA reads TGTGCCAGCAGTTTACGGGCGGCTAGCGACGATAAGTTCTTC. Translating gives CASSLRAASDDKFF.

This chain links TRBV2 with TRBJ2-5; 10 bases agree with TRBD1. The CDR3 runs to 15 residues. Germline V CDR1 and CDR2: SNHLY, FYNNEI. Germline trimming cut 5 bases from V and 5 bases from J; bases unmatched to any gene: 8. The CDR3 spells CASSNYGQGGETQYF. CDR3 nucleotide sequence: TGTGCCAGCAGTAATTACGGACAGGGGGGGGAGACCCAGTACTTC.

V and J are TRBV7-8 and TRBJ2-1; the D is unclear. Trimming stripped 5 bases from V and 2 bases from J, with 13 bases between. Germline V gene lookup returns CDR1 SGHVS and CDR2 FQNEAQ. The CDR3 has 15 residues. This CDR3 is CASSQVSLAYNEQFF. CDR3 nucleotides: TGTGCCAGCAGCCAGGTCTCCTTAGCCTACAATGAGCAGTTCTTC.

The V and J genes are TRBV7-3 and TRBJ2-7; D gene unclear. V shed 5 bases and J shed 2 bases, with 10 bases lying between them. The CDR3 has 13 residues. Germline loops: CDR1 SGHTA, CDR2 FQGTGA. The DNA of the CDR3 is TGTGCCAGCAGCCCGACTGGCACCTACGAGCAGTACTTC. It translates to CASSPTGTYEQYF.

CDR3 sequence: CATSRGEGYSRAFF. CDR3 DNA: TGTGCCACCAGCAGAGGGGAGGGCTACTCTAGAGCTTTCTTT. The chain employs TRBV15 and TRBJ1-1; D gene ambiguous. This CDR3 spans 14 amino acids. V lost 1 base and J lost 10, with 16 bases in between. Germline CDR1 is LNHNV and CDR2 is YYDKDF (reference sequence).

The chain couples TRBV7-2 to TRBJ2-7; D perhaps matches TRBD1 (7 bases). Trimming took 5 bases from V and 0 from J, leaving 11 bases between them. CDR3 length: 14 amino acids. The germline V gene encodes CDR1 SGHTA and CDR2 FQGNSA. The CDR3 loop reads CASSRRGDSYEQYF. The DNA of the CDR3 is TGTGCCAGCAGCCGCAGGGGGGACTCCTACGAGCAGTACTTC.

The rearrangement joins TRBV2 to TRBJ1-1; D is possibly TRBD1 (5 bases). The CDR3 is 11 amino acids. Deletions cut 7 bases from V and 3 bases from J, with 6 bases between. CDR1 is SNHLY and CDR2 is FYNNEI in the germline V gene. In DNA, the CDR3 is TGTGCCAGCAAAGGGGACACTGAAGCTTTCTTT. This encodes CASKGDTEAFF. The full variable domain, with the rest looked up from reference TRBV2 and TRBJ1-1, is EPEVTQTPSHQVTQMGQEVILRCVPISNHLYFYWYRQILGQKVEFLVSFYNNEISEKSEIFDDQFSVERPDGSNFTLKIRSTKLEDSAMYFCASKGDTEAFFGQGTRLTVV.